This TCR beta chain is from a study of cytomegalovirus exposure and HLA in healthy donors. Study results and caveats: A list of approximately 160 TCR beta chains associated with cytomegalovirus was given. A subsequent analysis found that TCR clusters from the first cohort also tended to co-occur in the roughly 120 validation repertoires, with 90% to 95% of cluster scores above 0. TCR sequences were mostly rare, though some public TCRs occurred in many donors.

Concerning this clone itself: Antigen specificity is unknown.

Trimming took off 5 bases at V and 13 bases at J, with 20 bases between the two ends. Germline V lookup: CDR1 SEHNR, CDR2 FQNEAQ (reference sequence). The CDR3 loop spans 13 amino acids. Some clones are missing from TCRdb's copy, which holds only in-frame ones; the method was immunoSEQ multiplex PCR. The sample records 100,000 to 150,000 clones, roughly 86% being singletons. This TCR was sampled from a man younger than 40 in good health and CMV-seronegative. This chain connects TRBV7-9 to TRBJ1-2; no firm D call. The sample taken for sequencing was PBMCs. The CDR3 DNA reads TGTGCCAGCAGCGCAGTCCGTCAGCCCCGGGGCACCTTC. This encodes CASSAVRQPRGTF.